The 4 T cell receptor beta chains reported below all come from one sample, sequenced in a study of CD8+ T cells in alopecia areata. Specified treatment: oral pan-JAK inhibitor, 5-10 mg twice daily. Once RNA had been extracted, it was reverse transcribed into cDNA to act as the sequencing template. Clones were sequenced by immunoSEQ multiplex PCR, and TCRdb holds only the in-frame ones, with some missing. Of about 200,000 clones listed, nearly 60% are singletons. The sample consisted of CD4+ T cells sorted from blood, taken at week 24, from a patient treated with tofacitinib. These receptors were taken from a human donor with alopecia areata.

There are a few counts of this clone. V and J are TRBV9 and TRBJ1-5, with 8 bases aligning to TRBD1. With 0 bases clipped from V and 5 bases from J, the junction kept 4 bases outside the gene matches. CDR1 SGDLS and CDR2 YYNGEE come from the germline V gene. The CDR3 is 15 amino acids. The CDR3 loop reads CASSVGGQAYQPQHF. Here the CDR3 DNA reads TGTGCCAGCAGCGTAGGGGGACAGGCTTATCAGCCCCAGCATTTT. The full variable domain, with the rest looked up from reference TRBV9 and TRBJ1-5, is DSGVTQTPKHLITATGQRVTLRCSPRSGDLSVYWYQQSLDQGLQFLIQYYNGEERAKGNILERFSAQQFPDLHSELNLSSLELGDSALYFCASSVGGQAYQPQHFGDGTRLSIL.

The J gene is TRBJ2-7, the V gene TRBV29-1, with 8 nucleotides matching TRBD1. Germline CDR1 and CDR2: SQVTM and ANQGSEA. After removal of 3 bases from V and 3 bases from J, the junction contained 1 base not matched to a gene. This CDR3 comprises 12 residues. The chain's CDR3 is CSVEGQDYEQYF. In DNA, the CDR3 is TGCAGCGTTGAGGGACAGGACTACGAGCAGTACTTC.

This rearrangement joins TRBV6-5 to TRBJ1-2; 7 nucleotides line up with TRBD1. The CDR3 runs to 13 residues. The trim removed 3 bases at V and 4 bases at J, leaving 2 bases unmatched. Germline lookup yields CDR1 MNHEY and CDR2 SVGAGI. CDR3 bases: TGTGCCAGCAGTTATGGGACAGTCTATGGCTACACCTTC. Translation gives CASSYGTVYGYTF.

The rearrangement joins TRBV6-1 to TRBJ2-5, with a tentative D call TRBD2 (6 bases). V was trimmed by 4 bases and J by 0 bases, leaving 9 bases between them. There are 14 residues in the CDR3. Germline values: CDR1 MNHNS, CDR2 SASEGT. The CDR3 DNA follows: TGTGCCAGCAGTGTGACTAGGGACCAAGAGACCCAGTACTTC. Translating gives CASSVTRDQETQYF.